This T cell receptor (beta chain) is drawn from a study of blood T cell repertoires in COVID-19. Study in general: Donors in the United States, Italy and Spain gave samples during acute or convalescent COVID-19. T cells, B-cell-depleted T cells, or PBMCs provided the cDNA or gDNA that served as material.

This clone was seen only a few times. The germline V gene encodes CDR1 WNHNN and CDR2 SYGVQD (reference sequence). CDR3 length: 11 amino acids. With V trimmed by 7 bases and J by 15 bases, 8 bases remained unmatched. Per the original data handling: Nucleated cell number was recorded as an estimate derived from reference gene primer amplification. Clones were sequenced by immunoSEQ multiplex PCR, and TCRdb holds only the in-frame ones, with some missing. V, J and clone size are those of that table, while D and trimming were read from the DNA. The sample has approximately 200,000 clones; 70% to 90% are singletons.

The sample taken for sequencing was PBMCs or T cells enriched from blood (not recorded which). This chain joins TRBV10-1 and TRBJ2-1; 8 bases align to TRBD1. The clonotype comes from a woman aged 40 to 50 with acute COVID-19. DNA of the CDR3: TGCGCCAGCACTAACGGACAGGGAATGTTCTTC. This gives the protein CASTNGQGMFF.